This T cell receptor beta chain derives from a study of shared clonotypes between healthy human individuals. CDR3 size: 14 residues. Looked up from germline, CDR1 is SGHRS and CDR2 is YFSETQ. V lost 7 bases to trimming and J lost 5 bases; unmatched junction nucleotides: 11. Findings and caveats of the study: Rarefaction showed sorted-subset sequencing was incomplete despite large depth. Generally, estimated richness proved larger in naive subsets than it did in memory subsets.

Worth noting for this clone: Its antigen is as yet unknown.

Sequencing used immunoSEQ multiplex PCR; TCRdb keeps in-frame clones, though not all of them. The table shows 500,000 or so clones, with 95% to 96% occurring only once. The sequence came from a woman aged 25 to 39 in good health. This chain uses TRBV5-1 with TRBJ2-5; 7 bases match TRBD1. The sequencing input was naive CD4+ T cells sorted from blood. Subset meaning: CD45RA+ positively selected. The CDR3 loop is CASGQDPGSETQYF. The CDR3 bases are TGCGCCAGCGGACAGGACCCGGGAAGTGAGACCCAGTACTTC.